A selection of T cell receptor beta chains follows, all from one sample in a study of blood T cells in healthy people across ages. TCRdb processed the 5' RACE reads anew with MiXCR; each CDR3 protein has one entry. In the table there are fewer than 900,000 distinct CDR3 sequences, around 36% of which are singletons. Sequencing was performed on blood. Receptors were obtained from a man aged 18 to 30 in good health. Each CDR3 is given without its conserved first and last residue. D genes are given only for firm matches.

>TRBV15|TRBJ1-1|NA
ATSGTDRYTEAF
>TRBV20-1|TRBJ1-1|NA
SARVGQNTEAF
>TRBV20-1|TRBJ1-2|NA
SARDSRGTNYGYT
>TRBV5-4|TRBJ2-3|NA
ASSWGVDTDTQY
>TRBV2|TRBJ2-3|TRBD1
ASSEDRGPPTQY
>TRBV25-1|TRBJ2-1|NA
ASALASYNEQF
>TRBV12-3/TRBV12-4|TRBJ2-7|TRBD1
ASRPTGAYEQY
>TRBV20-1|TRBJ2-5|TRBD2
SARGLYTSGSQETQY
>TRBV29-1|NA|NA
SVEVRADIGIEYEQY
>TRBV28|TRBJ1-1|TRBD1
ASSLGQDRFAAEAF
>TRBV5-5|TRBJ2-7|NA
ASSLGAATYEQY
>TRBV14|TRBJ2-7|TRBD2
ASSQDTSGGAQY
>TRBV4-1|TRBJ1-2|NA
ASSQDGGVPNYGYT
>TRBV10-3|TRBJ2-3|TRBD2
ATSEPGGRPDTQY
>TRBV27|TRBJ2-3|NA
ASSFAGAADTQY
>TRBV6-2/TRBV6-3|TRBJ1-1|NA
ASSPPGPGNTEAF
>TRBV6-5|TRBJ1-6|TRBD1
ASSYGRAGGAENSPLH
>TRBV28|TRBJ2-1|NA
ASRETERAYNEQF
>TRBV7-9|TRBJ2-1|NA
AGSPRTGWNEQF
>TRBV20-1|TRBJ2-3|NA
SASVQAGTDTQY
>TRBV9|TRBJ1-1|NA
ASSPLTEAF
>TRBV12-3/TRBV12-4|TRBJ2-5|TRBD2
ASSSGLAGGSETQY
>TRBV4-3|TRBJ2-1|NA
ASSPRRAVSYNEQF
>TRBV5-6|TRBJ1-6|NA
ASSLRWGYNSPLH
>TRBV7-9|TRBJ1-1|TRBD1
ASSLADRGPGTEAF
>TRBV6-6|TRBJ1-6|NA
ASIETGTRYSPLH
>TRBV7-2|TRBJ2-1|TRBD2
ASSPGLHNEQF
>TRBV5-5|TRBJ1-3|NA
ASSLVGYSSGNTIY
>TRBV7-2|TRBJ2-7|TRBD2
ASSLTSGGAPYEQY
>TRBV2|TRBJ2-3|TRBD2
ASLLAGPLDTQY
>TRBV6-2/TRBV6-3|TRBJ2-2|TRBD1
ASSYTEQGSPGELF
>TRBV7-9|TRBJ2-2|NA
ASSSPTITGELF
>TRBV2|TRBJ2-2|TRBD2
ASSEGLGDTGELF
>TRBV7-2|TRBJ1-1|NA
ASSPHREAEAF
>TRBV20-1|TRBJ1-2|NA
SARDKREGAEGYT
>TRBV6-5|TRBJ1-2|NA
ASTRGQNYGYT
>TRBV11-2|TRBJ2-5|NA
ASSFPVGETQY
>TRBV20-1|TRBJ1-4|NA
SARDFTATNEKLF
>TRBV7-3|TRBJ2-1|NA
ASSLNRDPMGNEQF
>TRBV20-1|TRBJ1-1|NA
SAPVAGSEAF
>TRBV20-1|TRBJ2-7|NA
SARDLAVGSYEQY
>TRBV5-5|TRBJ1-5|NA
ASSDTAISNQPQH
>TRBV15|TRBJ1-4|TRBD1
ATSREGTGGEKLF